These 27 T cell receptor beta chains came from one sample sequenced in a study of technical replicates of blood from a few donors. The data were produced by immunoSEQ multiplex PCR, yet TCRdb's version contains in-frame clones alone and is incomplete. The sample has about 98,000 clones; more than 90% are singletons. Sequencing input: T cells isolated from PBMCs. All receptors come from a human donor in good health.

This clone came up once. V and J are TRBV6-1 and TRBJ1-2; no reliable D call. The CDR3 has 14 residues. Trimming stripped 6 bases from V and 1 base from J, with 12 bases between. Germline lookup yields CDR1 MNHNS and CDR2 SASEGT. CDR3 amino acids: CASREDGLNYGYTF. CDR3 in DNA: TGTGCCAGCAGGGAGGACGGCCTTAACTATGGCTACACCTTC.

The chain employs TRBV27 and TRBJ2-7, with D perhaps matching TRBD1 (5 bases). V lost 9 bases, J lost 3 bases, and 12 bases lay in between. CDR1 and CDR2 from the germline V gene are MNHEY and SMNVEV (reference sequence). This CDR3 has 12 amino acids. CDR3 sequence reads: CASTGARYEQYF. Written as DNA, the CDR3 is TGTGCCAGTACAGGAGCCCGCTACGAGCAGTACTTC.

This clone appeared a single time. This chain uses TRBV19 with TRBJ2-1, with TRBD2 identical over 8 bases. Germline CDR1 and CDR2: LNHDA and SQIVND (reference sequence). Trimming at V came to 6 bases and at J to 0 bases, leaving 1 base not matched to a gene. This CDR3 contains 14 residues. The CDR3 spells CASRGTSSYNEQFF. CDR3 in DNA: TGTGCCAGTAGAGGGACTAGCTCCTACAATGAGCAGTTCTTC.

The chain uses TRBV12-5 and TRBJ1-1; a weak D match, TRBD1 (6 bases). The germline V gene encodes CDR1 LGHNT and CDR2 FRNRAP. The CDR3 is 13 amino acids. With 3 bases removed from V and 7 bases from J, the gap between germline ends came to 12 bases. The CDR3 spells CASGFGGLGEAFF. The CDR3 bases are TGTGCTAGTGGTTTCGGGGGGCTTGGTGAAGCTTTCTTT.

In DNA form, the CDR3 reads TGTGCCAGCAGTGACAGAGGGGGAAATGAGCAGTTCTTC. Encoded protein: CASSDRGGNEQFF. The rearrangement uses TRBV6-4 and TRBJ2-1; D might be TRBD1 (6 bases). Looked up from germline, CDR1 is MRHNA and CDR2 is SNTAGT. Trimming pared 2 bases from V and 7 bases from J, leaving 9 bases between. The CDR3 has 13 residues.

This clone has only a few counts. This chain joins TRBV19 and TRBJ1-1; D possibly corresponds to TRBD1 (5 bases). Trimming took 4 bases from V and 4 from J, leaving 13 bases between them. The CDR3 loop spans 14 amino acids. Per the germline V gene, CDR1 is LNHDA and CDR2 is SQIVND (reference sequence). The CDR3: CASSTGDWGTEAFF. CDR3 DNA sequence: TGTGCCAGTAGTACGGGGGATTGGGGCACTGAAGCTTTCTTT.

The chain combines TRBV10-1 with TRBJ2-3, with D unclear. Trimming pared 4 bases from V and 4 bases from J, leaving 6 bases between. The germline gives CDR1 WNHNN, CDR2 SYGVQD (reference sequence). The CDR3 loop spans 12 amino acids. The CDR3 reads CASSVGSDTQYF. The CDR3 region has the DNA TGCGCCAGCAGTGTCGGGTCAGATACGCAGTATTTT.

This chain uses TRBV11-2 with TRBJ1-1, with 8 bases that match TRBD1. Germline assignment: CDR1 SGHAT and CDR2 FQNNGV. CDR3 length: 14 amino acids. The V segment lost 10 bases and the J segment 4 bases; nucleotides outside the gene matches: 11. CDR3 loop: CATRSGGKSTEAFF. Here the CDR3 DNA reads TGTGCCACCCGCTCAGGGGGCAAGAGCACTGAAGCTTTCTTT. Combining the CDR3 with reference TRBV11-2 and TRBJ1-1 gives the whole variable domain EAGVAQSPRYKIIEKRQSVAFWCNPISGHATLYWYQQILGQGPKLLIQFQNNGVVDDSQLPKDRFSAERLKGVDSTLKIQPAKLEDSAVYLCATRSGGKSTEAFFGQGTRLTVV.

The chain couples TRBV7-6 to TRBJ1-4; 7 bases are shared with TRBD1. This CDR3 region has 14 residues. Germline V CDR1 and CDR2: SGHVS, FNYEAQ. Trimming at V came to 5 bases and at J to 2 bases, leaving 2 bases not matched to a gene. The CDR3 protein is CASSVTGTNEKLFF. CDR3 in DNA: TGTGCCAGCAGCGTGACAGGGACTAATGAAAAACTGTTTTTT. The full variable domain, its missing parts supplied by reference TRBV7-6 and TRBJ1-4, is GAGVSQSPRYKVTKRGQDVALRCDPISGHVSLYWYRQALGQGPEFLTYFNYEAQQDKSGLPNDRFSAERPEGSISTLTIQRTEQRDSAMYRCASSVTGTNEKLFFGSGTQLSVL.

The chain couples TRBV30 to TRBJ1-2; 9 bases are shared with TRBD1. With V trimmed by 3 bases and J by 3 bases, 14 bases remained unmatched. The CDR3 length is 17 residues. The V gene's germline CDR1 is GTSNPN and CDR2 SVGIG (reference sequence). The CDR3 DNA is TGTGCCTGGAGGGGAACCCTACGACAGGGGGTAGACTATGGCTACACCTTC. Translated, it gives CAWRGTLRQGVDYGYTF.

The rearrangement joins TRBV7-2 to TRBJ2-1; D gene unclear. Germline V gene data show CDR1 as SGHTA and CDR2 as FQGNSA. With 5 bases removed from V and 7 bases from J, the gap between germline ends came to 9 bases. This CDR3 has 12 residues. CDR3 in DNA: TGTGCCAGCAGCCTCTCTAGGAATGAGCAGTTCTTC. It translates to CASSLSRNEQFF. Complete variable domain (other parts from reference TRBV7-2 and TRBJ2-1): GAGVSQSPSNKVTEKGKDVELRCDPISGHTALYWYRQSLGQGLEFLIYFQGNSAPDKSGLPSDRFSAERTGGSVSTLTIQRTQQEDSAVYLCASSLSRNEQFFGPGTRLTVL.

This CDR3 reads CASSQGTGTDVTEAFF. DNA of the CDR3: TGCGCCAGCAGCCAAGGGACAGGGACGGACGTCACTGAAGCTTTCTTT. The chain joins TRBV4-1 to TRBJ1-1; 8 positions agree with TRBD1. Looked up from germline, CDR1 is MGHRA and CDR2 is YSYEKL. Trimming took 1 base from V and 4 from J; bases not matched to a gene: 8. The CDR3 sequence is 16 residues long.

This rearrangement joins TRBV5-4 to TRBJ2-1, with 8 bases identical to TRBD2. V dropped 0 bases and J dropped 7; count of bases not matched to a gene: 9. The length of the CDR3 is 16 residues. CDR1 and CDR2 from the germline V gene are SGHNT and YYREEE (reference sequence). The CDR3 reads CASSLVGSGAGNEQFF. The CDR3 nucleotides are TGTGCCAGCAGCTTGGTTGGTAGCGGGGCTGGGAATGAGCAGTTCTTC.

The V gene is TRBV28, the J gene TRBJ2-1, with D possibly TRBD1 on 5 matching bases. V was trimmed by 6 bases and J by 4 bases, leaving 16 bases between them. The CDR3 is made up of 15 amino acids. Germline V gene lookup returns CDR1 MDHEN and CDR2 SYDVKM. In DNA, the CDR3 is TGTGCCAGCAGCTCTACAATCAGGGAATACAATGAGCAGTTCTTC. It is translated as CASSSTIREYNEQFF. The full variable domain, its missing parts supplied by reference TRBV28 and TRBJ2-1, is DVKVTQSSRYLVKRTGEKVFLECVQDMDHENMFWYRQDPGLGLRLIYFSYDVKMKEKGDIPEGYSVSREKKERFSLILESASTNQTSMYLCASSSTIREYNEQFFGPGTRLTVL.

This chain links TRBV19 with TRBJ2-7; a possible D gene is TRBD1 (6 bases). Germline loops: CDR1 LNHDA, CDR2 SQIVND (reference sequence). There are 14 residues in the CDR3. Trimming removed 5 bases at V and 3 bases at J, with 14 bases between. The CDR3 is CASSPRDKLYEQYF. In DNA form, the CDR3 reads TGTGCCAGTAGTCCCCGGGACAAACTCTACGAGCAGTACTTC.

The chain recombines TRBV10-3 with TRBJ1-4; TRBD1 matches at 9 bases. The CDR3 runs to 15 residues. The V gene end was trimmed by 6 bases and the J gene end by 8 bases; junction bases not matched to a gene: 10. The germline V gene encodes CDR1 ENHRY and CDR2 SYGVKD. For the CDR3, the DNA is TGTGCCATCAGAGATCGGGACAGGGTAGGAGAAAAACTGTTTTTT. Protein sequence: CAIRDRDRVGEKLFF.

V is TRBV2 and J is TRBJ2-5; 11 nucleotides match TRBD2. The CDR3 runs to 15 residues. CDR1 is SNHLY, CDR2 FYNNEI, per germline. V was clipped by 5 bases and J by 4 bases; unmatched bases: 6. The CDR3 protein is CASSPTSGMGETQYF. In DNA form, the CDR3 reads TGTGCCAGCAGTCCGACTAGCGGGATGGGAGAGACCCAGTACTTC.

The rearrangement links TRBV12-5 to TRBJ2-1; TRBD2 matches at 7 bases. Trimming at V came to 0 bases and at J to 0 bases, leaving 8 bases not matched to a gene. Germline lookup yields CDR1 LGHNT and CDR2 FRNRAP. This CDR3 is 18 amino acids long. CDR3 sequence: CASGLVWGGTPSYNEQFF. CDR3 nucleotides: TGTGCTAGTGGTTTGGTATGGGGGGGAACCCCCTCCTACAATGAGCAGTTCTTC.

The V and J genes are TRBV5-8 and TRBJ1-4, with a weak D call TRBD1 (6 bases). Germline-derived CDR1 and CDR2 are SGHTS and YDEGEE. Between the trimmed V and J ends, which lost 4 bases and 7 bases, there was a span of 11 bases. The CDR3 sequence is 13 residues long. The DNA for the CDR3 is TGTGCCAGCAGCCTCCAGGGGTTTGAAAAACTGTTTTTT. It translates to CASSLQGFEKLFF.

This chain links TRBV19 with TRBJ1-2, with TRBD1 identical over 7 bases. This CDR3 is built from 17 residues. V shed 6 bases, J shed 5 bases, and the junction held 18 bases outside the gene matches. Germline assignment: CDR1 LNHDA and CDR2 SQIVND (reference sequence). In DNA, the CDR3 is TGTGCCAGTAGCAACGGACAGGAATTGGTCGCTAGTTATGGCTACACCTTC. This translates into CASSNGQELVASYGYTF.

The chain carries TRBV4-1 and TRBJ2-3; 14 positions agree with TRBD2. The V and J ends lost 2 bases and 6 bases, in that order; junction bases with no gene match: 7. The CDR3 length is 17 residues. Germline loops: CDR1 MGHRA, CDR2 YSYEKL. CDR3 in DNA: TGCGCCAGCAGCCAACAGATGGGACTAGCGGGGGTTGATACGCAGTATTTT. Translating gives CASSQQMGLAGVDTQYF.

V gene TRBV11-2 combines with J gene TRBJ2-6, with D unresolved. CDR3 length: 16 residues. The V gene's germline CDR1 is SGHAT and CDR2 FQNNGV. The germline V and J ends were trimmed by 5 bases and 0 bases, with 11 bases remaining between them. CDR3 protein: CASSPLLSSGANVLTF. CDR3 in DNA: TGTGCCAGCAGCCCTCTACTAAGCTCTGGGGCCAACGTCCTGACTTTC. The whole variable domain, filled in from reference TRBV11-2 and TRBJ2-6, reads EAGVAQSPRYKIIEKRQSVAFWCNPISGHATLYWYQQILGQGPKLLIQFQNNGVVDDSQLPKDRFSAERLKGVDSTLKIQPAKLEDSAVYLCASSPLLSSGANVLTFGAGSRLTVL.

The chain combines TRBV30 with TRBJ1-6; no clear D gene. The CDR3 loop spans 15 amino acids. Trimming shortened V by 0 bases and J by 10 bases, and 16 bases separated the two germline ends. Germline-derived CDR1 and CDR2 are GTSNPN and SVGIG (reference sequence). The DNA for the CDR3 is TGTGCCTGGAGTGTAGTTACCCGTCGTGAGTCACCCCTCCACTTT. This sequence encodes CAWSVVTRRESPLHF.

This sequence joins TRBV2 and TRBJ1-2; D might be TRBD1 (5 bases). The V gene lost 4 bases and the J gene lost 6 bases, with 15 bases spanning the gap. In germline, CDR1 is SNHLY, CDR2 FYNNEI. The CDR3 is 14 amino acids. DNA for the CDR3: TGTGCCAGCAGTGTTGTAGGCAGGGTGGATGGCTACACCTTC. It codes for CASSVVGRVDGYTF.

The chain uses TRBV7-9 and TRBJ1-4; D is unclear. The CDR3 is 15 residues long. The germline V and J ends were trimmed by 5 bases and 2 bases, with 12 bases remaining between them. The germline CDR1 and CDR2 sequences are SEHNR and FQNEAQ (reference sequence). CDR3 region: CASSPVGGTNEKLFF. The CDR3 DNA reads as TGTGCCAGCAGCCCCGTGGGAGGGACTAATGAAAAACTGTTTTTT.

As DNA, the CDR3 is TGCGCCAGCAGCTTGTACTTCCAGGGGGCGCATGAGACCCAGTACTTC. Translated, it gives CASSLYFQGAHETQYF. The chain uses TRBV5-1 and TRBJ2-5, with 8 nucleotides matching TRBD1. Looked up from germline, CDR1 is SGHRS and CDR2 is YFSETQ. This CDR3 is built from 16 residues. The junction had 10 bases not matched to a gene; V was cut back by 1 base and J by 5 bases.

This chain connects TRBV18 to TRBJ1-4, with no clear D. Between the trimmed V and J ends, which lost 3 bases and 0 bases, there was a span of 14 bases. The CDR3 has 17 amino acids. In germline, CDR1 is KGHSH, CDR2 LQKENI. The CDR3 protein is CASSPQETYATNEKLFF. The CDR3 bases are TGTGCCAGCTCACCTCAGGAAACCTATGCAACTAATGAAAAACTGTTTTTT.